The clone carrying this T cell receptor (beta chain) has a handful of counts. The antigen is undetermined. The sample belongs to a study of T-cell memory formation after mild COVID-19. Whole-study context: TCR clustering was largely donor specific. Notes on the study in general: Pre-infection memory contained some responding clones, which suggested that cross-reactive memory had joined. The main location of contracting CD4+ clones was CM and EM, and that of contracting CD8+ clones was EMRA.

Germline V lookup: CDR1 SGHRS, CDR2 YFSETQ. The CDR3 consists of 15 residues. Trimming stripped 4 bases from V and 5 bases from J, with 15 bases between. 5'RACE primed from the constant segment yielded TCR alpha and TCR beta cDNA libraries bearing sample barcodes and UMIs. Via MiXCR, TCRdb re-called the 5' RACE reads, giving one row per CDR3 protein. The repertoire consists of about 340,000 distinct CDR3 sequences, with 13% occurring once and the leading ten covering about a fifth. This TCR was recovered from a man between 18 and 35 years old who had mild COVID-19 (a few samples of this study predate the infection). Cell type and time point are not known. This rearrangement joins TRBV5-1 to TRBJ1-4; no reliable D call. The sequenced sample consisted of PBMCs or a T cell subset sorted from them (not recorded which). The CDR3 DNA reads TGCGCCAGCAGCAACTCCCAGTCAAGAAATGAAAAACTGTTTTTT. Protein sequence: CASSNSQSRNEKLFF.